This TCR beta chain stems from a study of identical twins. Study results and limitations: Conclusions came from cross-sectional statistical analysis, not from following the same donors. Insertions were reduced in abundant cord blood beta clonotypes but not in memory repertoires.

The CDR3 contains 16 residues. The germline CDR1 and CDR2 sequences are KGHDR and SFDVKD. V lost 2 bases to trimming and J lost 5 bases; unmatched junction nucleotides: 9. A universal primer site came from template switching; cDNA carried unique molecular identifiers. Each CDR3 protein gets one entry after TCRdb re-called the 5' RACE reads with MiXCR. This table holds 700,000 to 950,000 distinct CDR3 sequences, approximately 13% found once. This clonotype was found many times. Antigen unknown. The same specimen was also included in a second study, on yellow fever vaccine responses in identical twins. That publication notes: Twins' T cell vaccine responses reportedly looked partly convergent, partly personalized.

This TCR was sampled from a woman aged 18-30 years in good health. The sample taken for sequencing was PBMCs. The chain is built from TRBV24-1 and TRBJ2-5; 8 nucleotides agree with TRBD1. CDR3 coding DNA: TGTGCCACCAGTGATTCCGGACAGGGACGGGGGGAGACCCAGTACTTC. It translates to CATSDSGQGRGETQYF.